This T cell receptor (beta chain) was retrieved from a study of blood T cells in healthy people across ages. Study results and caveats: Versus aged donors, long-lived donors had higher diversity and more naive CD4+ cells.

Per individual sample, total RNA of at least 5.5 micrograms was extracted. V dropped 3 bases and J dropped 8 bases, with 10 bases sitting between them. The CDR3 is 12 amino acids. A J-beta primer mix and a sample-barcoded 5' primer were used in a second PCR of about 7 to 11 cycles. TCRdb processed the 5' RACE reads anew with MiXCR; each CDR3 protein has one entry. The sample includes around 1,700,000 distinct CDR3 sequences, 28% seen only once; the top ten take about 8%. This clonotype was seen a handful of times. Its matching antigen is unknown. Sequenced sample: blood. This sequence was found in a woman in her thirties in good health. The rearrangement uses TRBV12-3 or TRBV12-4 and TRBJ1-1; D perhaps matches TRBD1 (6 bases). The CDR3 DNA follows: TGTGCCAGCAGTTTCGAGGGGGTGGAAGCTTTCTTT. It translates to CASSFEGVEAFF.